These 26 T cell receptor beta chains share one sample of origin, sequenced in a study of cytomegalovirus exposure and HLA in healthy donors. Sequenced by immunoSEQ multiplex PCR; TCRdb stores in-frame clones only, minus some. The sample has over 200,000 clones; around four fifths are singletons. The source material was PBMCs. These receptors originate from a woman younger than 35 in good health and CMV-seronegative.

The rearrangement links TRBV7-8 to TRBJ2-7, with D hard to call. Looked up from germline, CDR1 is SGHVS and CDR2 is FQNEAQ. The length of the CDR3 is 15 residues. Trimming stripped 3 bases from V and 3 bases from J, with 15 bases between. The CDR3 region has the DNA TGTGCCAGCAGCTTTGATGGCGGCTCCCTCTACGAGCAGTACTTC. Amino acids: CASSFDGGSLYEQYF. Full variable domain (outside the CDR3, taken from reference TRBV7-8 and TRBJ2-7): GAGVSQSPRYKVAKRGQDVALRCDPISGHVSLFWYQQALGQGPEFLTYFQNEAQLDKSGLPSDRFFAERPEGSVSTLKIQRTQQEDSAVYLCASSFDGGSLYEQYFGPGTRLTVT.

This sequence joins TRBV19 and TRBJ2-1; TRBD2 matches at 8 bases. Looked up from germline, CDR1 is LNHDA and CDR2 is SQIVND (reference sequence). The CDR3 is 15 amino acids. Trimming at V came to 3 bases and at J to 3 bases, leaving 4 bases not matched to a gene. For the CDR3, the DNA is TGTGCCAGTAGTATCCGGGGGGGCCTCTACAATGAGCAGTTCTTC. This translates into CASSIRGGLYNEQFF.

This chain connects TRBV25-1 to TRBJ2-3; D not certain. V was trimmed by 2 bases and J by 0 bases, leaving 15 bases between them. CDR3 length equals 17 residues. Germline V gene data show CDR1 as MGHDK and CDR2 as SYGVNS. The DNA for the CDR3 is TGTGCCAGCAGTGAAGGTATGGCAGCCACTAGCACAGATACGCAGTATTTT. This translates into CASSEGMAATSTDTQYF.

The rearrangement uses TRBV5-1 and TRBJ2-5; 7 bases match TRBD2. Germline loops: CDR1 SGHRS, CDR2 YFSETQ. After removal of 0 bases from V and 4 bases from J, the junction contained 3 bases not matched to a gene. CDR3 length: 14 amino acids. CDR3 residues: CASSLGGGRETQYF. In DNA form, the CDR3 reads TGCGCCAGCAGCTTGGGGGGAGGGCGAGAGACCCAGTACTTC.

This chain joins TRBV19 and TRBJ2-1, with 7 bases matching TRBD2. CDR1 and CDR2 (germline): LNHDA, SQIVND (reference sequence). The J segment lost 4 bases and the V segment lost 2 bases, leaving 5 bases of the junction unmatched. There are 15 residues in the CDR3. CDR3 bases: TGTGCCAGTAGTATAACGGGGACTACTTACAATGAGCAGTTCTTC. Translated, it gives CASSITGTTYNEQFF.

This rearrangement joins TRBV5-8 to TRBJ2-1, with 8 bases matching TRBD2. Looked up from germline, CDR1 is SGHTS and CDR2 is YDEGEE. V gave up 4 bases and J gave up 5 bases; unmatched junction bases: 8. This CDR3 has 15 amino acids. The CDR3 loop is CASSRREGRNNEQFF. The DNA for the CDR3 is TGTGCCAGCAGCCGCCGGGAGGGCCGGAACAATGAGCAGTTCTTC.

The genes are TRBV23-1 and TRBJ2-7; TRBD1 might be the D (6 bases). TRBV23-1 is known as an ORF, though its function is uncertain. The CDR3 sequence is 14 residues long. The ends were cut back, 4 bases at V and 3 bases at J, with 13 bases in the middle. The CDR3 DNA sequence: TGCGCCAGCAGTCTTCAGGACAGTCACTACGAGCAGTACTTC. It is translated as CASSLQDSHYEQYF.

The sample holds a few counts of this clone. The V call is TRBV6-1, the J call TRBJ2-1; D is ambiguous. In germline, CDR1 is MNHNS, CDR2 SASEGT. The V end was cut by 5 bases, the J end by 7 bases, with 12 bases between. This CDR3 region has 13 residues. The CDR3 DNA reads as TGTGCCAGCAGTCTGGAAAATTTGAATGAGCAGTTCTTC. It yields the protein CASSLENLNEQFF.

With regard to this clone: A much larger clone sits a single nucleotide away, making a read error possible. This sample includes further DNA sequences coding for the same CDR3. The rearrangement links TRBV9 to TRBJ1-1; D is ambiguous. The CDR3 runs 13 residues. Germline CDR1 and CDR2: SGDLS and YYNGEE. V lost 0 bases and J 2 bases, leaving 5 bases between the germline ends. CDR3: CASSVEGNTEAFF. The CDR3 region has the DNA TGTGCCAGCAGCGTAGAGGGAAACACTGAAGCTTTCTTT.

The rearrangement uses TRBV5-1 and TRBJ2-5; 12 nucleotides line up with TRBD2. Trimming took 3 bases from V and 2 from J; bases not matched to a gene: 8. Germline assignment: CDR1 SGHRS and CDR2 YFSETQ. This CDR3 comprises 17 residues. Here the CDR3 reads CASSSTGTSGRQETQYF. As DNA, the CDR3 is TGCGCCAGCAGCTCCACCGGGACTAGCGGGCGACAAGAGACCCAGTACTTC.

The chain carries TRBV5-1 and TRBJ2-7; D remains unclear. Trimming took off 2 bases at V and 0 bases at J, with 9 bases between the two ends. The CDR3 length is 14 residues. Germline V gives CDR1 SGHRS, CDR2 YFSETQ. CDR3 loop: CASSFAGSSYEQYF. The CDR3 nucleotides read TGCGCCAGCAGCTTTGCTGGAAGCTCCTACGAGCAGTACTTC.

The chain joins TRBV9 to TRBJ2-2, with a tentative D call TRBD2 (6 bases). CDR1 and CDR2 from the germline V gene are SGDLS and YYNGEE. Trimming removed 0 bases from V and 6 bases from J, with 9 bases in between. The CDR3 sequence is 14 residues long. The CDR3 loop is CASSVAGVSGELFF. The CDR3 DNA sequence: TGTGCCAGCAGCGTAGCGGGAGTTTCCGGGGAGCTGTTTTTT.

The chain joins TRBV5-4 to TRBJ1-4; 7 positions match TRBD1. Germline CDR1 SGHNT, CDR2 YYREEE (reference sequence). CDR3 size: 14 residues. J lost 8 bases, V lost 4 bases, and 8 bases had no gene match. The CDR3 loop reads CASSRDRAGEKLFF. The DNA for the CDR3 is TGTGCCAGCAGCCGTGACAGGGCTGGGGAAAAACTGTTTTTT.

V is TRBV5-4 and J is TRBJ1-1, with D perhaps matching TRBD1 (5 bases). V lost 5 bases to trimming and J lost 6 bases, with 14 bases between them. The CDR3 runs 13 residues. The germline V gene encodes CDR1 SGHNT and CDR2 YYREEE (reference sequence). The CDR3 loop reads CASRSQGYAEAFF. The CDR3 coding sequence is TGTGCCAGCAGGAGCCAGGGATACGCTGAAGCTTTCTTT. Complete variable domain (other parts from reference TRBV5-4 and TRBJ1-1): ETGVTQSPTHLIKTRGQQVTLRCSSQSGHNTVSWYQQALGQGPQFIFQYYREEENGRGNFPPRFSGLQFPNYSSELNVNALELDDSALYLCASRSQGYAEAFFGQGTRLTVV.

CDR3 loop: CASSPQGSGMTF. CDR3 DNA sequence: TGTGCCAGCAGTCCTCAGGGCTCAGGAATGACCTTC. The V gene is TRBV6-5, the J gene TRBJ1-2; D might be TRBD1 (5 bases). CDR1 is MNHEY, CDR2 SVGAGI, per germline. The CDR3 has 12 residues. V lost 5 bases and J lost 14, with 18 bases in between.

This clone was seen a handful of times. This chain connects TRBV30 to TRBJ2-2; no definite D call. The length of the CDR3 is 12 residues. The germline V gene has CDR1 GTSNPN and CDR2 SVGIG (reference sequence). Trimming pared 5 bases from V and 7 bases from J, leaving 11 bases between. For the CDR3, the DNA is TGTGCCTGGTCCGAACGTGGCGGGGAGCTGTTTTTT. Its translation: CAWSERGGELFF.

CDR3 DNA: TGTGCCAGCAGTGCGCAGAGCACAGATACGCAGTATTTT. Translated: CASSAQSTDTQYF. This sequence joins TRBV6-4 and TRBJ2-3; D not resolved. Trimming took 4 bases from V and 0 from J, leaving 5 bases between them. CDR1 and CDR2 from the germline V gene are MRHNA and SNTAGT. CDR3 length: 13 amino acids.

The chain recombines TRBV7-9 with TRBJ1-6; 9 nucleotides agree with TRBD1. The CDR3 is 14 residues long. Germline V gene sequence: CDR1 SEHNR, CDR2 FQNEAQ (reference sequence). V lost 8 bases to trimming and J lost 9 bases; unmatched junction nucleotides: 8. CDR3 sequence (DNA): TGTGCCAGCGGGAAAGACAGGGGGGGTTCACCCCTCCACTTT. Translated, it gives CASGKDRGGSPLHF. Using reference TRBV7-9 and TRBJ1-6 for the parts outside the CDR3, the full variable domain is DTGVSQNPRHKITKRGQNVTFRCDPISEHNRLYWYRQTLGQGPEFLTYFQNEAQLEKSRLLSDRFSAERPKGSFSTLEIQRTEQGDSAMYLCASGKDRGGSPLHFGNGTRLTVT.

The gene calls are TRBV15 and TRBJ1-2, with TRBD1 identical over 8 bases. Trimming at V came to 5 bases and at J to 3 bases, leaving 8 bases not matched to a gene. Germline CDR1 and CDR2: LNHNV and YYDKDF (reference sequence). This CDR3 has 15 amino acids. The CDR3 region is CATSSPDRGDYGYTF. In DNA, the CDR3 is TGTGCCACCAGCTCCCCCGACAGGGGAGACTATGGCTACACCTTC.

The chain uses TRBV27 and TRBJ2-7; TRBD2 agrees at 10 bases. Germline assignment: CDR1 MNHEY and CDR2 SMNVEV (reference sequence). The V gene end was trimmed by 5 bases and the J gene end by 6 bases; junction bases not matched to a gene: 7. The CDR3 loop spans 14 amino acids. The CDR3 spells CASSILAGASEQYF. The CDR3 bases are TGTGCCAGCAGTATTCTAGCGGGAGCCTCCGAGCAGTACTTC.

This chain joins TRBV28 and TRBJ2-1; possibly TRBD2 for D (6 bases). The V end lost 5 bases, the J end lost 2 bases, and 10 bases lay between the germline ends. CDR3 length: 14 amino acids. Per the germline V gene, CDR1 is MDHEN and CDR2 is SYDVKM. CDR3 amino acids: CASSLTGAYNEQFF. CDR3 bases: TGTGCCAGCAGTCTAACGGGAGCCTACAATGAGCAGTTCTTC.

The V gene is TRBV7-2, the J gene TRBJ1-5; a weak D match, TRBD1 (6 bases). This CDR3 spans 15 amino acids. V lost 1 base and J 7 bases, leaving 14 bases between the germline ends. Germline CDR1 reads SGHTA; CDR2 reads FQGNSA. The CDR3 region is CASSLGLQGEQPQHF. CDR3 in DNA: TGTGCCAGCAGCTTAGGCTTACAGGGTGAACAGCCCCAGCATTTT.

This chain connects TRBV11-1 to TRBJ2-1; weak D call: TRBD1 (6 bases). Germline V CDR1 and CDR2: SGHAT, FQDESV (reference sequence). With 8 bases removed from V and 9 bases from J, the gap between germline ends came to 11 bases. This CDR3 comprises 11 residues. CDR3 in DNA: TGTGCCAGCGGACAGACGAGTGAGCAGTTCTTC. Translation gives CASGQTSEQFF.

This chain uses TRBV2 with TRBJ2-7; D might be TRBD1 or TRBD2, each matching 6 bases. The CDR3 length is 19 residues. Trimming stripped 0 bases from V and 3 bases from J, with 24 bases between. Germline V gene lookup returns CDR1 SNHLY and CDR2 FYNNEI. Written as DNA, the CDR3 is TGTGCCAGCAGTGAAGCGCTTCGGTATGGGGGGCCCGAATTCTACGAGCAGTACTTC. Its protein product is CASSEALRYGGPEFYEQYF.

This rearrangement joins TRBV11-2 to TRBJ2-7; the D gene could be TRBD1 or TRBD2 (6 bases each). Per germline, CDR1 SGHAT and CDR2 FQNNGV. V was cut by 0 bases and J by 2 bases, with 14 bases left in between. The CDR3 has 16 residues. CDR3 nucleotides: TGTGCCAGCAGCTTAGAGGGGGGCAACCACGCCTACGAGCAGTACTTC. It specifies CASSLEGGNHAYEQYF.

The chain uses TRBV6-5 and TRBJ2-5, with unresolved D. Trimming removed 5 bases at V and 5 bases at J, with 9 bases between. CDR1 and CDR2 from the germline V gene are MNHEY and SVGAGI. The CDR3 consists of 12 residues. The CDR3 sequence: CASSRASETQYF. CDR3 in DNA: TGTGCCAGCAGTAGGGCCAGCGAGACCCAGTACTTC.